This T cell receptor beta chain was identified during a study of blood T cell repertoires in COVID-19. About the research overall: Acute-phase and convalescent COVID-19 samples originated in the United States, Italy and Spain. PBMCs, B-cell-depleted T cells, or T cells provided the cDNA or gDNA that made up the material.

This clone was detected a few times. In the original processing: For nucleated cells, counts were estimated from reference gene primer amplification. The data were produced by immunoSEQ multiplex PCR, yet TCRdb's version contains in-frame clones alone and is incomplete. V, J and clone size were drawn from that table, and D and trimming were deduced from the DNA. This table holds roughly 80,000 clones, around 80% found once. J gave up 0 bases and V 3 bases, and 2 bases lay outside the gene matches. Per germline, CDR1 LGHNA and CDR2 YSLEER. There are 15 residues in the CDR3. The source material was peripheral blood. The chain is built from TRBV4-3 and TRBJ2-7; 10 bases are shared with TRBD2. The TCR originated in a man aged 55 to 69 with active or convalescent COVID-19. The CDR3 nucleotides are TGCGCCAGCAGCCAGAGGACTAGCGGCTCCTACGAGCAGTACTTC. This encodes CASSQRTSGSYEQYF.